This T cell receptor (beta chain) was documented in a study of regulatory T cells in long-lasting Graves disease. With iRepertoire HTBI primers and Arm-PCR of CDR3 regions, TCR beta libraries were built. TCRdb redid the calling of the multiplex PCR reads with MiXCR, one entry per CDR3 protein. This sample has 400,000 to 500,000 distinct CDR3 sequences, with about 22% found just once. This clonotype was counted at least ten times. The time point: persistent/refractory GD, antithyroid drugs over 5 years with positive TRAb. PBMCs provided the RNA from which the TCR library was made. Sequenced material: peripheral blood mononuclear cells (PBMCs), taken when the disease was refractory, from a patient treated with antithyroid drugs. The TCR was taken from a female donor with Graves disease.

The CDR3 DNA reads TGTGCCAGTAGTACCCGCCAGGCCACTGAAGCTTTCTTT. Translation: CASSTRQATEAFF. This chain joins TRBV19 and TRBJ1-1; D uncertain. Germline loops: CDR1 LNHDA, CDR2 SQIVND (reference sequence). The V gene lost 4 bases and the J gene lost 4 bases, with 10 bases spanning the gap. The length of the CDR3 is 13 residues.